Listed below are T cell receptor beta chains from one sample, sequenced in a study of shared clonotypes between healthy human individuals. Data came from immunoSEQ multiplex PCR; TCRdb stores just in-frame clones and leaves some out. This sample has 2 million to 2.5 million clones, with roughly 95% found just once. Input material: naive CD4+ T cells sorted from blood. The receptors come from a young man in good health. Each CDR3 is given with its conserved first and last residue. D genes are given only for firm matches. Not all rows give a size; the values are once, few, many and, for expanded clones, a class.

J	V	size	D	CDR3	DNA
TRBJ1-2	TRBV7-9	.	TRBD1	CASSHDSTGDYGYTF	TGTGCCAGCAGCCACGACTCGACAGGGGACTATGGCTACACCTTC
TRBJ2-5	TRBV28	.	TRBD1	CASSLAGGKTQYF	TGTGCCAGCAGTTTAGCAGGGGGCAAGACCCAGTACTTC
TRBJ2-5	TRBV29-1	once	TRBD1	CSVYRSTGGGETQYF	TGCAGCGTTTACCGGAGCACAGGGGGAGGAGAGACCCAGTACTTC
TRBJ2-1	TRBV6-1	.	.	CASSPRGSQDNEQFF	TGTGCCAGCAGTCCCAGAGGGTCGCAGGACAATGAGCAGTTCTTC
TRBJ2-1	TRBV28	.	TRBD2	CASSDTSGGANEQFF	TGTGCCAGCAGTGATACTAGCGGGGGGGCGAATGAGCAGTTCTTC
TRBJ1-3	TRBV18	few	.	CASSPGRDIYF	TGTGCCAGCTCACCAGGACGGGACATATATTTT
TRBJ2-7	TRBV4-3	once	.	CASSQEIGQLPYEQYF	TGCGCCAGCAGCCAAGAGATTGGTCAGCTACCCTACGAGCAGTACTTC
TRBJ2-7	TRBV29-1	.	.	CSVVGAYEQYF	TGCAGCGTTGTAGGGGCCTACGAGCAGTACTTC
TRBJ1-3	TRBV9	.	TRBD1	CASSVGQGSGNTIYF	TGTGCCAGCAGCGTAGGACAGGGCTCTGGAAACACCATATATTTT
TRBJ2-1	TRBV30	.	.	CAWSAVYNEQFF	TGTGCCTGGAGTGCTGTTTACAATGAGCAGTTCTTC
TRBJ1-2	TRBV6-5	.	.	CASSYVAGLGYTF	TGTGCCAGCAGTTACGTGGCAGGGCTTGGCTACACCTTC
TRBJ1-5	TRBV19	.	.	CASSYSQVINQPQHF	TGTGCCAGTAGCTATTCACAGGTTATCAATCAGCCCCAGCATTTT
TRBJ2-5	TRBV4-2	.	TRBD2	CASSRGLTSSEETQYF	TGTGCCAGCAGCCGGGGACTGACTAGCTCCGAAGAGACCCAGTACTTC
TRBJ1-5	TRBV7-2	.	.	CASSSGPGQFNQPQHF	TGTGCCAGCAGCTCCGGGCCCGGACAGTTCAATCAGCCCCAGCATTTT
TRBJ2-3	TRBV5-1	.	TRBD2	CASSYGLAGVSVAQYF	TGCGCCAGCAGTTATGGACTAGCGGGAGTTTCGGTGGCGCAGTATTTT
TRBJ1-2	TRBV6-5	.	TRBD1	CASTRGQGGLNGYTF	TGTGCCAGCACCCGAGGGCAGGGGGGGTTAAATGGCTACACCTTC
TRBJ2-7	TRBV7-2	.	TRBD2	CASSSRPPGLAGSPYEQYF	TGTGCCAGCAGTTCAAGACCACCGGGACTAGCGGGCTCACCCTACGAGCAGTACTTC
TRBJ2-7	TRBV10-3	.	.	CAIRMSGTLNYEQYF	TGTGCCATCAGAATGTCGGGGACACTGAACTACGAGCAGTACTTC
TRBJ2-1	TRBV5-4	.	.	CASSSIQVTEDNGEQFF	TGTGCCAGCAGCTCGATCCAGGTAACCGAGGACAATGGTGAGCAGTTCTTC
TRBJ2-7	TRBV27	.	TRBD1	CASSSGQGVYYEQYF	TGTGCCAGCAGTTCGGGACAGGGGGTCTACTACGAGCAGTACTTC